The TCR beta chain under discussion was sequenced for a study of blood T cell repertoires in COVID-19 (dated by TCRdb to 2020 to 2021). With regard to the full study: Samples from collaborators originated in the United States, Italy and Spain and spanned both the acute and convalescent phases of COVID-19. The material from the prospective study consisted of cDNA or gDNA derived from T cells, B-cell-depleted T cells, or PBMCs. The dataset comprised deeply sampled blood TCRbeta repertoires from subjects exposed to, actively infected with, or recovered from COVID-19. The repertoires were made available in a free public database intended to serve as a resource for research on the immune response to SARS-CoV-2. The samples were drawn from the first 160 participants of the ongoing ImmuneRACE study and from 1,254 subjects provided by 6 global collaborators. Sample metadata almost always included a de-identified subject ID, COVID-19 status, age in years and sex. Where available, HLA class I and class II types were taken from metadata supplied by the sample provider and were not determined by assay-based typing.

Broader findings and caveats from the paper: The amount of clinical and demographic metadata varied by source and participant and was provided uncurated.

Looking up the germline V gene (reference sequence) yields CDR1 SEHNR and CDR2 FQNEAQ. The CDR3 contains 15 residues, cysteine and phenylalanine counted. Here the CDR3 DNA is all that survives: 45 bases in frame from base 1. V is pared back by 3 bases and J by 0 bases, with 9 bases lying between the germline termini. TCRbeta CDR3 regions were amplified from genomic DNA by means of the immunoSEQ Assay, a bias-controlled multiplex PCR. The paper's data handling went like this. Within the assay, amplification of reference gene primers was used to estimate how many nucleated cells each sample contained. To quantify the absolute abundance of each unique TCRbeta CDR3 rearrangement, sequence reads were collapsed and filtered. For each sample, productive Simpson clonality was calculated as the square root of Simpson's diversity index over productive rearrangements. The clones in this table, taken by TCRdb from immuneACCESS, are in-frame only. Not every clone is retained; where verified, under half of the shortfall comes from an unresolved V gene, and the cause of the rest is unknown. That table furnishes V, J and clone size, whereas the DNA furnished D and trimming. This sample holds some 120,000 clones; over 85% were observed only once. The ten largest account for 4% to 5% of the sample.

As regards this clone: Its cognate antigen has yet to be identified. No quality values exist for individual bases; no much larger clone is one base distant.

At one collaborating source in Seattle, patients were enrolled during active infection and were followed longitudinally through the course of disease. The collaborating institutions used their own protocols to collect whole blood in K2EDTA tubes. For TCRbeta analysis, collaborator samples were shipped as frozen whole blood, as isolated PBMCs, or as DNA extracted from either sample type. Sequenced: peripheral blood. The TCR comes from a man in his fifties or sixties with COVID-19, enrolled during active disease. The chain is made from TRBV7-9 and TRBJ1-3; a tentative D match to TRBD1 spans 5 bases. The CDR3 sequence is CASSFSTDSGNTIYF. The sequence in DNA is TGTGCCAGCAGCTTTTCGACAGACTCTGGAAACACCATATATTTT.